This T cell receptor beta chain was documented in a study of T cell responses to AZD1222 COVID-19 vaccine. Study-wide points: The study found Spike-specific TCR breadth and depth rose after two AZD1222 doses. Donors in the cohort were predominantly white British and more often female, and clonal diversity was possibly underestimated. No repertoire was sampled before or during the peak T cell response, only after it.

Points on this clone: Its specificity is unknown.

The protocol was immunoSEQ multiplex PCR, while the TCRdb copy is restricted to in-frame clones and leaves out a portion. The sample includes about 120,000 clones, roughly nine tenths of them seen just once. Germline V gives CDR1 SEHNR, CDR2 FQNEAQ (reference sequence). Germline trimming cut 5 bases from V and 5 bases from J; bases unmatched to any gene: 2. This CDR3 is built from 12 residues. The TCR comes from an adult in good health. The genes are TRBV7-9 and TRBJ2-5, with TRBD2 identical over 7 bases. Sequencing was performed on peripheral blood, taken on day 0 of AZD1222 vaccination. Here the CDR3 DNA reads TGTGCCAGCAGCCAGGGAGGGGAGACCCAGTACTTC. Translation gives CASSQGGETQYF.